This T cell receptor (beta chain) was sequenced for a study of T cell repertoires in aging, cancer and after chemotherapy. About the research overall: Donors were grouped into six age bands spanning 30 or younger through 70 or older. Overall study results and limits: In cancer patients, declining TCR diversity with age involved lost richness and lost evenness.

Amplification of TCR beta used genomic DNA extracted from peripheral blood. A remark on this clonotype: As yet, its antigen is unknown.

This CDR3 has 13 residues. V was clipped by 2 bases and J by 3 bases, with 8 bases between them. Germline V gene data show CDR1 as SGHAT and CDR2 as FQNNGV. TRB rearrangements spanning V, D and J were amplified using mixed TRB-A/B primers. TCRdb passed the multiplex PCR reads through MiXCR, listing each CDR3 protein once. The sample carries more than 7,000 distinct CDR3 sequences, 32% recorded once. The receptor was isolated from a human donor in good health. The genes are TRBV11-2 and TRBJ2-7; D call uncertain. Sequenced: blood. This CDR3 is CASSLLVLYEQYF. Here the CDR3 DNA reads TGTGCCAGCAGCTTACTAGTACTCTACGAGCAGTACTTC. The full variable domain, rest sourced from reference TRBV11-2 and TRBJ2-7, is EAGVAQSPRYKIIEKRQSVAFWCNPISGHATLYWYQQILGQGPKLLIQFQNNGVVDDSQLPKDRFSAERLKGVDSTLKIQPAKLEDSAVYLCASSLLVLYEQYFGPGTRLTVT.